A selection of T cell receptor beta chains follows, all from one sample in a study of technical replicates of blood from several donors. Sequencing was performed with immunoSEQ multiplex PCR; in TCRdb, only in-frame clones are kept and a portion is missing. The sample has tens of thousands of clones; just over 90% are singletons. What was sequenced was PBMCs. These receptors came from a human donor in good health. Some clones in this sample may be carry-over from other donors' samples. The CDR3 runs from the conserved cysteine through the conserved F or W. A D gene is named only where the DNA matches it firmly. Clone size is shown for a subset of rows, as once, few, many or a class of expanded clone.

clone size	V gene	D gene	J gene	CDR3 protein	CDR3 DNA
NA	TRBV5-4	TRBD1	TRBJ1-6	CASSWDRSSYNSPLHF	TGTGCCAGCAGCTGGGACAGGAGCTCCTATAATTCACCCCTCCACTTT
NA	TRBV28	NA	TRBJ1-3	CASTGGSTSGNTIYF	TGTGCCAGTACGGGAGGGAGCACCTCTGGAAACACCATATATTTT
NA	TRBV6-5	TRBD1	TRBJ1-1	CASSATGGGTEAFF	TGTGCCAGCAGTGCGACAGGGGGGGGGACTGAAGCTTTCTTT
NA	TRBV18	NA	TRBJ1-2	CASSPAAGYGYTF	TGTGCCAGCTCACCGGCGGCGGGCTATGGCTACACCTTC
NA	TRBV2	NA	TRBJ2-7	CASTMSEVSYEQYF	TGTGCCAGCACTATGTCGGAGGTTTCCTACGAGCAGTACTTC
NA	TRBV7-8	TRBD2	TRBJ2-5	CASSLNGRRETQYF	TGTGCCAGCAGCTTAAACGGGAGGCGGGAGACCCAGTACTTC
NA	TRBV18	TRBD2	TRBJ2-5	CASSPPASSGRSRETQYF	TGTGCCAGCTCACCACCGGCGTCTAGCGGGAGGTCTAGAGAGACCCAGTACTTC
NA	TRBV18	NA	TRBJ1-2	CASSPAGGYTF	TGTGCCAGCTCACCTGCGGGTGGCTACACCTTC
NA	TRBV2	TRBD1	TRBJ2-7	CASSTMGQGAEQYF	TGTGCCAGCAGTACGATGGGACAGGGTGCCGAGCAGTACTTC
NA	TRBV6-5	TRBD2	TRBJ2-3	CASRGAGGEDTQYF	TGTGCCAGCAGAGGGGCGGGGGGGGAAGATACGCAGTATTTT
NA	TRBV5-5	NA	TRBJ1-1	CASSFGRTNTEAFF	TGTGCCAGCAGCTTCGGCAGGACTAACACTGAAGCTTTCTTT
NA	TRBV13	TRBD2	TRBJ2-2	CASSPGLAGVNTGELFF	TGTGCCAGCAGCCCGGGACTAGCGGGAGTGAACACCGGGGAGCTGTTTTTT
NA	TRBV7-2	NA	TRBJ2-2	CASSFSPPGSGELFF	TGTGCCAGCAGCTTCTCCCCCCCCGGGTCCGGGGAGCTGTTTTTT
NA	TRBV30	TRBD1	TRBJ1-2	CAWALWGQINYGYTF	TGTGCCTGGGCCCTTTGGGGACAGATTAACTATGGCTACACCTTC
few	TRBV4-1	NA	TRBJ1-4	CASSQGGGRIATNEKLFF	TGCGCCAGCAGCCAAGGAGGGGGACGGATTGCAACTAATGAAAAACTGTTTTTT
NA	TRBV4-2	NA	TRBJ1-2	CASSQEDTGNYGYTF	TGTGCCAGCAGCCAAGAAGATACAGGGAACTATGGCTACACCTTC
NA	TRBV2	NA	TRBJ2-3	CASSGGQSHTDTQYF	TGTGCCAGCAGTGGGGGGCAGTCCCACACAGATACGCAGTATTTT
NA	TRBV7-2	NA	TRBJ2-4	CASSLLAKNIQYF	TGTGCCAGCAGCTTACTAGCCAAAAACATTCAGTACTTC
once	TRBV7-6	TRBD1	TRBJ1-1	CASSARQGLNTEAFF	TGTGCCAGCAGCGCCCGACAGGGCTTGAACACTGAAGCTTTCTTT
once	TRBV27	TRBD2	TRBJ2-2	CASSSMGLAGGQNTGELFF	TGTGCCAGCAGTTCCATGGGACTAGCGGGGGGCCAAAACACCGGGGAGCTGTTTTTT
NA	TRBV30	NA	TRBJ1-2	CAWSVRQALQRGGYTF	TGTGCCTGGAGTGTACGGCAGGCTCTTCAGAGGGGGGGCTACACCTTC
once	TRBV7-2	NA	TRBJ2-7	CASSLRGTRPGEQYF	TGTGCCAGCAGCTTAAGAGGGACACGGCCGGGGGAGCAGTACTTC
NA	TRBV7-2	NA	TRBJ1-6	CASSGTTNSPLHF	TGTGCCAGCTCCGGGACTACCAATTCACCCCTCCACTTT
once	TRBV7-8	TRBD1	TRBJ1-2	CASSLFRDSNYGYTF	TGTGCCAGCAGTCTTTTCCGGGACAGCAACTATGGCTACACCTTC
NA	TRBV7-9	TRBD2	TRBJ2-1	CASSLGVAGGNNEQFF	TGTGCCAGCAGCTTAGGGGTCGCGGGAGGGAACAATGAGCAGTTCTTC
NA	TRBV7-8	TRBD1	TRBJ1-1	CASSTRTGRGTEAFF	TGTGCCAGCAGCACCCGGACAGGGAGGGGCACTGAAGCTTTCTTT
NA	TRBV6-5	NA	TRBJ2-7	CASSYKEGARSYEQYF	TGTGCCAGCAGTTATAAGGAGGGGGCGAGGTCCTACGAGCAGTACTTC
NA	TRBV6-1	TRBD1	TRBJ2-3	CASSELTGADTQYF	TGTGCCAGCAGTGAACTGACAGGGGCAGATACGCAGTATTTT
NA	TRBV18	TRBD1	TRBJ1-4	CASSPGTGNEKLFF	TGTGCCAGCTCACCAGGGACAGGGAATGAAAAACTGTTTTTT
NA	TRBV7-2	TRBD2	TRBJ2-1	CASSLVGGIDEQFF	TGTGCCAGCAGCCTCGTCGGGGGGATAGATGAGCAGTTCTTC
NA	TRBV5-1	TRBD1	TRBJ1-1	CASSHGQGSGNTEAFF	TGCGCCAGCAGCCACGGACAGGGTAGTGGTAACACTGAAGCTTTCTTT
NA	TRBV7-8	NA	TRBJ2-1	CASSLEVSLNEQFF	TGTGCCAGCAGCTTAGAGGTTAGCCTCAATGAGCAGTTCTTC
NA	TRBV7-2	NA	TRBJ1-6	CASSLVDSPNSPLHF	TGTGCCAGCAGCTTAGTTGACAGCCCCAATTCACCCCTCCACTTT
NA	TRBV5-1	TRBD2	TRBJ2-7	CASSWTSATSYEQYF	TGCGCCAGCAGCTGGACTAGCGCCACCTCCTACGAGCAGTACTTC
once	TRBV6-5	NA	TRBJ2-7	CASMGGSYEQYF	TGTGCCAGCATGGGGGGCTCCTACGAGCAGTACTTC
NA	TRBV5-4	NA	TRBJ2-1	CASSLRVGGPSLYNEQFF	TGTGCCAGCAGCTTGCGTGTGGGAGGACCTTCTTTATACAATGAGCAGTTCTTC
few	TRBV12-5	NA	TRBJ1-1	CASGLVLGHTEAFF	TGTGCTAGTGGTTTGGTACTGGGCCACACTGAAGCTTTCTTT
NA	TRBV25-1	NA	TRBJ2-7	CASSDIGTKSEQYF	TGTGCCAGCAGTGATATCGGGACAAAAAGCGAGCAGTACTTC
NA	TRBV2	NA	TRBJ2-3	CASARGGPQGTQYF	TGTGCCAGCGCGAGGGGGGGCCCGCAGGGTACGCAGTATTTT
NA	TRBV9	NA	TRBJ2-3	CASSATQTDTQYF	TGTGCCAGCAGCGCAACACAGACAGATACGCAGTATTTT
NA	TRBV7-2	TRBD2	TRBJ2-3	CASSLGRLAGADHTQYF	TGTGCCAGCAGCTTAGGAAGGCTAGCGGGGGCAGATCATACGCAGTATTTT
NA	TRBV5-4	NA	TRBJ2-5	CASSSSSPEWETQYF	TGTGCCAGCAGCTCCTCTAGTCCGGAGTGGGAGACCCAGTACTTC
NA	TRBV5-1	TRBD1	TRBJ2-5	CASSFQTGGTQETQYF	TGCGCCAGCAGCTTCCAGACAGGGGGTACCCAAGAGACCCAGTACTTC
NA	TRBV19	NA	TRBJ2-5	CASTQQGTETQYF	TGTGCCAGTACCCAACAGGGAACCGAGACCCAGTACTTC
NA	TRBV5-1	TRBD2	TRBJ2-3	CASRVAGPAIDTQYF	TGCGCCAGCAGAGTAGCGGGCCCGGCTATAGATACGCAGTATTTT
once	TRBV6-5	NA	TRBJ2-2	CASRSGGTGELFF	TGTGCCAGCAGATCTGGGGGGACCGGGGAGCTGTTTTTT
NA	TRBV29-1	NA	TRBJ1-1	CSVRRGNTEAFF	TGCAGCGTCCGCCGGGGGAACACTGAAGCTTTCTTT
NA	TRBV9	NA	TRBJ1-4	CASSLRDIGELFF	TGTGCCAGCAGCCTGAGGGACATCGGTGAACTGTTTTTT
NA	TRBV7-8	TRBD2	TRBJ2-5	CASSLGGTSGVRQETQYF	TGTGCCAGCAGCTTAGGGGGAACTAGCGGGGTTAGACAAGAGACCCAGTACTTC
NA	TRBV5-4	TRBD2	TRBJ2-1	CATASAGGSSYNEQFF	TGTGCCACCGCGTCCGCGGGGGGCAGCTCCTACAATGAGCAGTTCTTC
NA	TRBV5-1	TRBD1	TRBJ2-5	CASSFRTGPQETQYF	TGCGCCAGCAGCTTCAGGACAGGGCCCCAAGAGACCCAGTACTTC
NA	TRBV27	TRBD1	TRBJ1-6	CASSRDSQNYNSPLHF	TGTGCCAGCAGTCGGGACAGTCAGAACTATAATTCACCCCTCCACTTT
NA	TRBV19	NA	TRBJ2-3	CASSIDRAEGQYF	TGTGCCAGTAGTATAGATCGGGCGGAGGGGCAGTATTTT
NA	TRBV27	NA	TRBJ1-1	CASSLLRQHTEAFF	TGTGCCAGCAGTTTATTGCGGCAGCACACTGAAGCTTTCTTT
once	TRBV7-2	NA	TRBJ2-2	CASSLVHGANTGELFF	TGTGCCAGCAGCTTAGTTCATGGGGCTAACACCGGGGAGCTGTTTTTT